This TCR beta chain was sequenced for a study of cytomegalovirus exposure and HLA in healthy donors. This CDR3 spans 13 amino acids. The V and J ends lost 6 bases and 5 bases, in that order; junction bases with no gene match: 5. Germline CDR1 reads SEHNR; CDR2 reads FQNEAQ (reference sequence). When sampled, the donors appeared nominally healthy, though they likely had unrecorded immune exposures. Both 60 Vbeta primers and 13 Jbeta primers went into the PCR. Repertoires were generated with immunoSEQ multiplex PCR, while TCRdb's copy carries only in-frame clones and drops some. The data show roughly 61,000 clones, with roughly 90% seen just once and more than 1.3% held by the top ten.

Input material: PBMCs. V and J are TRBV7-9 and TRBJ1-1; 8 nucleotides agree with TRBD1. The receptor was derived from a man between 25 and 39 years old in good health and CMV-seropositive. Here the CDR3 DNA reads TGTGCCAGCAGGGACACAGGGGGAACTGAAGCTTTCTTT. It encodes CASRDTGGTEAFF.